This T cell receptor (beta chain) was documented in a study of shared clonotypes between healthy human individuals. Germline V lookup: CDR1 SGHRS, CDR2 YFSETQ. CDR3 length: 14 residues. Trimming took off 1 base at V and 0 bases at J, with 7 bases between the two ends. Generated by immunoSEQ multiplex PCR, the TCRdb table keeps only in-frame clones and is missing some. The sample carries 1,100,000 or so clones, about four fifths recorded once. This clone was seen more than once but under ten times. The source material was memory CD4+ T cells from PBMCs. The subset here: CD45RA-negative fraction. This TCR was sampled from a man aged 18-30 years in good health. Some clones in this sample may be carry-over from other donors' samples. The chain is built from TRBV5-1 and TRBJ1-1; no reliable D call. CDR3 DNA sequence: TGCGCCAGCAGCTTGTCATCGATGAACACTGAAGCTTTCTTT. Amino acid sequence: CASSLSSMNTEAFF.